This T cell receptor beta chain appears in the sequencing data of a study of blood T cells in healthy people across ages. Study-level results: The long-lived group displayed more naive CD4+ cells, plus higher diversity, than the aged donors did. TCR beta diversity correlated strongly with naive T cell percentage.

As regards this clonotype: Its antigen remains unknown.

V dropped 1 base and J dropped 4; count of bases not matched to a gene: 0. There are 12 residues in the CDR3. Germline V gene lookup returns CDR1 DFQATT and CDR2 SNEGSKA (reference sequence). Healthy Caucasian individuals from Russia aged roughly 6 to 95 served as donors. A second PCR, run for about 7 to 11 cycles, used a sample-barcoded 5' primer plus a J-beta primer mix. Researchers report that a template-switch adaptor with 12 random nucleotides tagged each cDNA molecule. TCRdb re-derived calls from the 5' RACE reads in MiXCR, one entry per CDR3 protein. The data show 850,000 to 1,300,000 distinct CDR3 sequences, 35% to 50% seen once.

The source of this sequence is an older woman in good health. This sequence joins TRBV20-1 and TRBJ1-2; 7 nucleotides agree with TRBD1. The specimen was blood. CDR3 nucleotide sequence: TGCAGTGCTAGAGGGACAGGCTATGGCTACACCTTC. This sequence encodes CSARGTGYGYTF.